What follows are 18 T cell receptor beta chains derived from one specimen sequenced in a study of blood T cell repertoires in COVID-19. Data came from immunoSEQ multiplex PCR; TCRdb stores just in-frame clones and leaves some out. The sample lists about 170,000 clones; approximately 81% were seen once. The source material was peripheral blood. The receptors come from an elderly woman with active or convalescent COVID-19.

The J gene is TRBJ1-4, the V gene TRBV3-1 (or the pseudogene TRBV3-2); 9 nucleotides agree with TRBD1. Per the germline V gene, CDR1 is LGHDT and CDR2 is YNNKEL (reference sequence). The CDR3 length is 16 residues. Germline trimming cut 4 bases from V and 8 bases from J; bases unmatched to any gene: 11. CDR3 region: CASSRDPGQGLEKLFF. CDR3 coding DNA: TGTGCCAGCAGCCGTGACCCGGGACAGGGCTTGGAAAAACTGTTTTTT.

This chain joins TRBV5-1 and TRBJ2-3; the match to TRBD2 covers 11 bases. Germline CDR1 SGHRS, CDR2 YFSETQ. The V gene end was trimmed by 4 bases and the J gene end by 1 base; junction bases not matched to a gene: 5. The CDR3 contains 16 residues. The CDR3 DNA sequence: TGCGCCAGCAGCCGTTATAGCGGGAGGGGCACAGATACGCAGTATTTT. This gives the protein CASSRYSGRGTDTQYF.

This chain uses TRBV5-1 with TRBJ2-1; 16 bases align to TRBD2. The germline gives CDR1 SGHRS, CDR2 YFSETQ. CDR3 length equals 15 residues. V was pared by 4 bases and J by 10 bases, with 5 bases of the junction left unmatched. This chain's CDR3 is CASSPGTSGRGEQFF. DNA of the CDR3: TGCGCCAGCAGCCCCGGGACTAGCGGGAGGGGGGAGCAGTTCTTC.

The chain joins TRBV2 to TRBJ1-2; 8 bases map to TRBD1. Per the germline V gene, CDR1 is SNHLY and CDR2 is FYNNEI. The CDR3 consists of 14 residues. J was trimmed by 3 bases and V by 10 bases; bases with no gene match: 10. The CDR3 is CATSSQGADYGYTF. As DNA, the CDR3 is TGTGCCACCTCAAGCCAGGGGGCTGACTATGGCTACACCTTC.

The sample holds one count of this clone. This chain joins TRBV9 and TRBJ1-5; D is unclear. The CDR3 loop spans 13 amino acids. Germline V gene lookup returns CDR1 SGDLS and CDR2 YYNGEE. Trimming shortened V by 0 bases and J by 5 bases, and 6 bases separated the two germline ends. Written as DNA, the CDR3 is TGTGCCAGCAGCGTAGCTAATGATCAGCCCCAGCATTTT. It translates to CASSVANDQPQHF.

The chain is built from TRBV21-1 and TRBJ1-3; TRBD1 reflects the table's D call only, with no check against the DNA. TRBV21-1 is described as a pseudogene. This CDR3 contains 15 residues. Written as DNA, the CDR3 is TGTGCCATCCTGACCCGGACAGGGGGCGCGAAACACCATATATTT. Residues: CAILTRTGGAKHHIF.

The chain combines TRBV5-4 with TRBJ2-6, with 9 bases that match TRBD1. Trimming cost V 4 bases and J 2 bases; bases outside gene matches: 10. CDR1 and CDR2 from the germline V gene are SGHNT and YYREEE (reference sequence). The CDR3 has 18 amino acids. The CDR3 coding sequence is TGTGCCAGCAGCAGTCCGGGACAGGGAAGGCCTGGGGCCAACGTCCTGACTTTC. This translates into CASSSPGQGRPGANVLTF.

The rearrangement joins TRBV11-2 to TRBJ2-1, with D possibly being TRBD2 (5 bases). Trimming shortened V by 0 bases and J by 16 bases, and 13 bases separated the two germline ends. Germline CDR1 reads SGHAT; CDR2 reads FQNNGV. This CDR3 comprises 12 residues. CDR3 nucleotides: TGTGCCAGCAGCTTAGACGACGGGATCAGCTTCTTC. It yields the protein CASSLDDGISFF.

The chain has TRBV11-2 and TRBJ1-2; 9 bases are a match to TRBD1. Germline V lookup: CDR1 SGHAT, CDR2 FQNNGV. Trimming removed 5 bases from V and 4 bases from J; junction bases left unmatched: 11. The CDR3 has 16 residues. DNA for the CDR3: TGTGCCAGCAGCCGAGCCCGACAGGGGGAACCCTATGGCTACACCTTC. Encoded protein: CASSRARQGEPYGYTF.

The chain links TRBV7-9 to TRBJ1-1; perhaps TRBD1 as D (6 bases). Deletions cut 5 bases from V and 7 bases from J, with 14 bases between. This CDR3 is built from 13 residues. Germline V gene sequence: CDR1 SEHNR, CDR2 FQNEAQ (reference sequence). In DNA form, the CDR3 reads TGTGCCAGCAGCCGACGGACAGCCCTTGAAGCTTTCTTT. As protein: CASSRRTALEAFF.

The chain links TRBV30 to TRBJ2-5; no clear D. This CDR3 spans 13 amino acids. Germline values: CDR1 GTSNPN, CDR2 SVGIG (reference sequence). The germline V and J ends were trimmed by 6 bases and 5 bases, with 16 bases remaining between them. The CDR3 loop is CACDNGPMETQYF. The CDR3 DNA reads TGTGCCTGTGACAACGGCCCGATGGAGACCCAGTACTTC.

About this clone: Germline is not matched at one junction end, which may reflect a read error. The rearrangement uses TRBV12-3 or TRBV12-4 and TRBJ1-2; no definite D call. CDR3 length: 11 amino acids. The CDR3, as DNA: TGTGCCAGCAGTCCTTCGGGGTCAGAATACTTC. Translated, it gives CASSPSGSEYF.

The rearrangement joins TRBV7-6 to TRBJ1-1; D gene unclear. Germline-derived CDR1 and CDR2 are SGHVS and FNYEAQ. This CDR3 has 15 amino acids. V was pared by 1 base and J by 3 bases, with 12 bases between. The CDR3 sequence is CASSLVSGGYTEAFF. The CDR3 DNA reads TGTGCCAGCAGCTTAGTAAGTGGAGGGTACACTGAAGCTTTCTTT.

CDR3 amino acids: CASSRSRDTQYF. The CDR3 nucleotides read TGTGCCAGCAGTCGCTCCAGAGATACGCAGTATTTT. V is TRBV27 and J is TRBJ2-3; D gene uncertain. V lost 5 bases and J lost 5, with 8 bases in between. Germline V CDR1 and CDR2: MNHEY, SMNVEV (reference sequence). The CDR3 covers 12 residues.

The CDR3 is CASSQDRGFRAYEQYF. The DNA for the CDR3 is TGCGCCAGCAGCCAAGATCGGGGGTTTAGGGCCTACGAGCAGTACTTC. The chain employs TRBV4-1 and TRBJ2-7, with a tentative D call TRBD2 (6 bases). This CDR3 is built from 16 residues. Per germline, CDR1 MGHRA and CDR2 YSYEKL. With 0 bases removed from V and 2 bases from J, the gap between germline ends came to 14 bases.

The chain is built from TRBV25-1 and TRBJ1-5; 12 nucleotides line up with TRBD1. J lost 6 bases, V lost 6 bases, and 6 bases had no gene match. CDR1 MGHDK and CDR2 SYGVNS come from the germline V gene. CDR3 size: 15 residues. The CDR3 region has the DNA TGTGCCAGCAGCCGCCGGGACAGGGGGCCTCAGCCCCAGCATTTT. Its protein product is CASSRRDRGPQPQHF.

The rearrangement uses TRBV6-5 and TRBJ2-3; 8 bases map to TRBD2. The CDR3 contains 15 residues. Germline lookup yields CDR1 MNHEY and CDR2 SVGAGI. V lost 5 bases to trimming and J lost 2 bases; unmatched junction nucleotides: 6. The CDR3 is CASSIIGGVTDTQYF. CDR3 bases: TGTGCCAGCAGTATCATCGGGGGGGTCACAGATACGCAGTATTTT.

This chain connects TRBV6-5 to TRBJ1-1; 7 bases match TRBD1. Germline values: CDR1 MNHEY, CDR2 SVGAGI. The CDR3 is 14 residues long. Trimming removed 5 bases from V and 5 bases from J; junction bases left unmatched: 8. The DNA for the CDR3 is TGTGCCAGCAGTCGGACAGGCTGGGTTACTGAAGCTTTCTTT. Its translation: CASSRTGWVTEAFF.